Listed here is a single T cell receptor beta chain. Its antigen is still unknown. Trimming removed 6 bases at V and 4 bases at J, with 9 bases between. Germline V gives CDR1 SGHVS, CDR2 FNYEAQ. This CDR3 contains 12 residues. The sample originates from a study of identifying expanded T cells in peripheral blood. Overall study findings and caveats: Differentially abundant clones: about 1.2 between replicates, 16.4 at roughly 15 days, less than 20 at four.

No infections or other immune events were documented during collection. Method: immunoSEQ multiplex PCR; TCRdb's copy keeps in-frame clones and lacks some. There are 85,000 to 90,000 clones in the sample; approximately 83% occur only once, and 5.5% to 6.5% lies in the top ten. The rearrangement links TRBV7-6 to TRBJ1-1, with D perhaps matching TRBD1 (5 bases). This receptor was identified in a person aged 18-69 years in good health. Sequencing input: blood. The DNA of the CDR3 is TGTGCCAGCAGTGACCAGGGCACTGAAGCTTTCTTT. It is translated as CASSDQGTEAFF.